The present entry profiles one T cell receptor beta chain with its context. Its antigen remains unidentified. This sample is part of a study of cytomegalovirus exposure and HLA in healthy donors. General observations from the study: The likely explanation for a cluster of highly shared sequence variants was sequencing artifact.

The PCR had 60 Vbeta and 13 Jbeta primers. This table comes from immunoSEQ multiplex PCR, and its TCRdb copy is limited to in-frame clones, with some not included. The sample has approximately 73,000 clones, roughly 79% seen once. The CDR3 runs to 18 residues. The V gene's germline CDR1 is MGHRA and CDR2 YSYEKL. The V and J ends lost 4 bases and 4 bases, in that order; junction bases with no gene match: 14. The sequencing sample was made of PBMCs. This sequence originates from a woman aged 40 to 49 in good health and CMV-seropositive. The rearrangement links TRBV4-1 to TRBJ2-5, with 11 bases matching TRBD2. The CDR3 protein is CASSRVKVSGGAGETQYF. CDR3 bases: TGCGCCAGCAGCCGGGTAAAAGTTAGCGGGGGGGCTGGAGAGACCCAGTACTTC.